What follows describes a single TCR beta chain. This entry comes from a study of blood T cell repertoires in COVID-19. In the study overall: T cells, B-cell-depleted T cells, or PBMCs provided the cDNA or gDNA that served as material.

CDR3 size: 15 residues. Germline values: CDR1 MNHEY, CDR2 SVGAGI. The V end was cut by 4 bases, the J end by 0 bases, with 12 bases between. Sequenced by immunoSEQ multiplex PCR; TCRdb stores in-frame clones only, minus some. The table includes 90,000 to 120,000 clones, roughly 90% detected once. The sample comprised peripheral blood. This TCR derives from a man aged 35 to 55 with active or convalescent COVID-19. The gene calls are TRBV6-5 and TRBJ1-2; D gene unclear. DNA of the CDR3: TGTGCCAGCAGTTCCCGGGAGAGAGCTAACTATGGCTACACCTTC. Protein sequence: CASSSRERANYGYTF.